This TCR beta chain was retrieved from a study of T cells after yellow fever vaccination. This clonotype was seen repeatedly, ten times or more. Its specificity is unknown. Trimming removed 0 bases from V and 4 bases from J, with 10 bases in between. CDR3 length: 14 residues. CDR1 SGHRS and CDR2 YFSETQ come from the germline V gene. MiXCR, run by TCRdb on the 5' RACE reads, gives a single entry per CDR3 protein. The data contain roughly 350,000 distinct CDR3 sequences, over 3.5% of them singletons. Study-level points and caveats: Post-booster samples contained most primary-vaccination clones (more than 95% CD4, approximately 88% CD8).

The origin of this receptor is a man between 18 and 29 years old who received the YFV17D yellow fever vaccine. The specimen was PBMCs, collected 5 days after the yellow fever booster vaccination. The chain joins TRBV5-1 to TRBJ1-2; a weak D match, TRBD1 (6 bases). CDR3 DNA sequence: TGCGCCAGCAGCTTGGGCCAGGGGACCTATGGCTACACCTTC. Translation gives CASSLGQGTYGYTF.